The present TCR beta chain was sequenced within a study of T cell changes during pregnancy in multiple sclerosis. CDR3 size: 11 residues. Deletions cut 5 bases from V and 1 base from J, with 5 bases between. Germline assignment: CDR1 SQVTM and CDR2 ANQGSEA. Assay: immunoSEQ multiplex PCR; the TCRdb copy retains only in-frame clones and omits some. Of 45,000 or so clones listed, roughly 93% are singletons. The sequenced material came from PBMCs (not recorded whether the cells were cultured). This TCR derives from a female donor with multiple sclerosis, enrolled in a pregnancy study. The rearrangement joins TRBV29-1 to TRBJ1-2; D is ambiguous. The CDR3 DNA follows: TGCAGCGTTCACTTTAACTATGGCTACACCTTC. It codes for CSVHFNYGYTF.